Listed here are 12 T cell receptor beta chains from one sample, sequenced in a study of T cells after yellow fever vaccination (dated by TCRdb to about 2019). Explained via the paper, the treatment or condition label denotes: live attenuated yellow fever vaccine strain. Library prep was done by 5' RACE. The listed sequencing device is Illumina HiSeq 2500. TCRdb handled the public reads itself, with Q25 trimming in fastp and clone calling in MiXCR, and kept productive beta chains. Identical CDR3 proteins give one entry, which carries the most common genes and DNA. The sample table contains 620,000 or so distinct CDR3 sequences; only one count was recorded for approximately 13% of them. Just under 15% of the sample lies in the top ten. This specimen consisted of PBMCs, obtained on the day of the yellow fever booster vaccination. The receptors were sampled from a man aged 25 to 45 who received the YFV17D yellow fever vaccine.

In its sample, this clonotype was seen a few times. The CDR3 coding sequence is TGTGCCAGCCCGGGACCGCTACGACCTAGCACAGATACGCAGTATTTT. This codes for CASPGPLRPSTDTQYF. The rearrangement joins TRBV7-9 to TRBJ2-3, with D possibly being TRBD1 or TRBD2 (5 bases each). With 8 bases removed from V and 0 bases from J, the gap between germline ends came to 18 bases. Germline V gene lookup returns CDR1 SEHNR and CDR2 FQNEAQ (reference sequence). CDR3 size: 16 residues.

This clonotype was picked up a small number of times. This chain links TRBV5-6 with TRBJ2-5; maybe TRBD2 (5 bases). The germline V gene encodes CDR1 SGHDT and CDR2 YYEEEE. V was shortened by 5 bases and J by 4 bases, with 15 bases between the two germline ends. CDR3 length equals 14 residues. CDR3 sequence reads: CASSREGWGETQYF. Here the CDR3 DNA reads TGTGCCAGCAGTCGTGAGGGATGGGGAGAGACCCAGTACTTC. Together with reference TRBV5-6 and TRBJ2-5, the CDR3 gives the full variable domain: DAGVTQSPTHLIKTRGQQVTLRCSPKSGHDTVSWYQQALGQGPQFIFQYYEEEERQRGNFPDRFSGHQFPNYSSELNVNALLLGDSALYLCASSREGWGETQYFGPGTRLLVL.

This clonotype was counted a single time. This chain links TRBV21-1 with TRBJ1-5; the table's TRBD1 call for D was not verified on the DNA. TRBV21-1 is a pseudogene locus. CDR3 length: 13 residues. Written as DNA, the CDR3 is TGTGCCAGCAGCACGTTTAGGGGGTGGCCCCAGCATTTT. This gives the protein CASSTFRGWPQHF.

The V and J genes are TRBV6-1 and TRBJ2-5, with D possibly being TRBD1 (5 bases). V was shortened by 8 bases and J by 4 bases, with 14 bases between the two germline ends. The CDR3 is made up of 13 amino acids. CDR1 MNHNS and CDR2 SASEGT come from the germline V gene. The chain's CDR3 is CASDQGAAETQYF. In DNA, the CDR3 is TGTGCCAGCGACCAAGGGGCTGCAGAGACCCAGTACTTC.

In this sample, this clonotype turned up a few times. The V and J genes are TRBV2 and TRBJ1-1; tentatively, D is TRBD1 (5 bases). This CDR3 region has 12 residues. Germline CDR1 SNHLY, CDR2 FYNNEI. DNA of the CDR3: TGTGCAGGAGGGGTATTAGTCACTGAAGCTTTCTTT. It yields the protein CAGGVLVTEAFF.

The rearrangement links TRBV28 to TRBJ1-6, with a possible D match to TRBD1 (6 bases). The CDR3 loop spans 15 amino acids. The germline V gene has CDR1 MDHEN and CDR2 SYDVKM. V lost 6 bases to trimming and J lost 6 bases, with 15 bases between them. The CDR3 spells CASRKTTGGNSPLHF. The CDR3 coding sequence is TGTGCCAGCAGAAAAACGACAGGCGGTAATTCACCCCTCCACTTT.

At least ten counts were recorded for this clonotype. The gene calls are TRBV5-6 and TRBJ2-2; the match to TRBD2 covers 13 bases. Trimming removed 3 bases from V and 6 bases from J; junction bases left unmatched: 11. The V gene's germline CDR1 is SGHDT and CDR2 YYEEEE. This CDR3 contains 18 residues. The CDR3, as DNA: TGTGCCAGCAGCTCATCCCACCGACTAGCGGGAGGATCCGGGGAGCTGTTTTTT. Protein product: CASSSSHRLAGGSGELFF.

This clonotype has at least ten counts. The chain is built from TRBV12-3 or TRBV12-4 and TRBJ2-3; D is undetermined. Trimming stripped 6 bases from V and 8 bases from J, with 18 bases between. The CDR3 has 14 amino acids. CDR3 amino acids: CASSRDTSGGTQYF. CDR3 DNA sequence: TGTGCCAGCAGCCGCGACACGTCCGGTGGTACGCAGTATTTT.

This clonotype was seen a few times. This CDR3 reads CASLPDQGRDEQYF. The CDR3 DNA reads as TGCGCCAGCTTGCCCGACCAGGGCCGTGACGAGCAGTACTTC. This chain joins TRBV10-2 and TRBJ2-7, with TRBD1 as a possible D gene (5 bases). The CDR3 is 14 amino acids. Germline V CDR1 and CDR2: WSHSY, SAAADI. The V and J ends lost 8 bases and 5 bases respectively, with 19 bases between them.

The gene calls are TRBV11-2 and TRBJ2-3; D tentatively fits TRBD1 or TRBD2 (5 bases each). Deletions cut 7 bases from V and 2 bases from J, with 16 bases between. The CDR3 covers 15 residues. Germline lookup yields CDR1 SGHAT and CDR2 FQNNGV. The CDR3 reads CASTSTTGATDTQYF. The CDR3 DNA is TGTGCCAGCACATCAACGACCGGGGCCACAGATACGCAGTATTTT.

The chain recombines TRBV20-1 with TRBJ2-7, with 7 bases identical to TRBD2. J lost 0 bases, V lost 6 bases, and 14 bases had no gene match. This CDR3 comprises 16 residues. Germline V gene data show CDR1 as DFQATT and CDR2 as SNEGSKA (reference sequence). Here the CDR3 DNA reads TGCAGTGCCAGAACGGTAGCGGGTCCAAGCTCCTACGAGCAGTACTTC. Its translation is CSARTVAGPSSYEQYF.

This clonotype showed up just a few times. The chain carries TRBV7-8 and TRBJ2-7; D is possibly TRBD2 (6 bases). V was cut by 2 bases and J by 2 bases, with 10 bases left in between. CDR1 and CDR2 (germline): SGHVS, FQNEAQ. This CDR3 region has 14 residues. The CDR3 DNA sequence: TGTGCCAGCAGCTTACGGCGGGGACCCTACGAGCAGTACTTC. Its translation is CASSLRRGPYEQYF.